A selection of T cell receptor beta chains follows, all from one sample in a study of blood T cell repertoires in COVID-19. Method: immunoSEQ multiplex PCR; TCRdb's copy keeps in-frame clones and lacks some. This sample yields 150,000 to 200,000 clones, of which around 81% are seen a single time; under 7% belongs to the top ten. Sequenced input: PBMCs or T cells enriched from blood (not recorded which). The source of these receptors is a middle-aged man who had recovered from COVID-19. Both conserved end residues are part of each CDR3. The D gene is left open where the match is weak.

d_call: TRBD1
j_call: TRBJ1-6
v_call: TRBV7-8
cdr3_aa: CASSLLDTPGQGNSPLHF
cdr3_nt: TGTGCCAGCAGCTTATTAGACACCCCGGGACAGGGAAATTCACCCCTCCACTTT

d_call: -
j_call: TRBJ1-1
v_call: TRBV13
cdr3_aa: CASSFFLSSRGSDTEAFF
cdr3_nt: TGTGCCAGCAGCTTCTTTCTTTCGTCCAGGGGCTCGGACACTGAAGCTTTCTTT

d_call: -
j_call: TRBJ1-5
v_call: TRBV21-1
cdr3_aa: CASSARRDRVYPLGQPQHF
cdr3_nt: TGTGCCAGCAGCGCGCGCCGGGACAGGGTCTACCCTCTAGGTCAGCCCCAGCATTTT

d_call: -
j_call: TRBJ1-1
v_call: TRBV30
cdr3_aa: CAWGDLNTEAFF
cdr3_nt: TGTGCCTGGGGGGACTTAAACACTGAAGCTTTCTTT

d_call: TRBD2
j_call: TRBJ2-2
v_call: TRBV2
cdr3_aa: CASGGRANTGELFF
cdr3_nt: TGTGCCAGCGGGGGGAGGGCGAACACCGGGGAGCTGTTTTTT

d_call: TRBD2
j_call: TRBJ2-1
v_call: TRBV18
cdr3_aa: CASYTSGGKNEQFF
cdr3_nt: TGTGCCAGCTATACTAGCGGGGGGAAGAATGAGCAGTTCTTC

d_call: TRBD2
j_call: TRBJ2-6
v_call: TRBV9
cdr3_aa: CASSGRGAGANVLTF
cdr3_nt: TGTGCCAGCAGCGGTCGGGGGGCTGGGGCCAACGTCCTGACTTTC

d_call: TRBD1
j_call: TRBJ1-1
v_call: TRBV19
cdr3_aa: CASRSTGRNTEAFF
cdr3_nt: TGTGCCAGTAGATCGACAGGGCGGAACACTGAAGCTTTCTTT

d_call: TRBD2
j_call: TRBJ2-1
v_call: TRBV2
cdr3_aa: CASSPKAGAEQFF
cdr3_nt: TGTGCCAGCAGTCCTAAAGCGGGGGCTGAGCAGTTCTTC

d_call: -
j_call: TRBJ1-5
v_call: TRBV5-1
cdr3_aa: CASSLDAYSNQPQHF
cdr3_nt: TGCGCCAGCAGCTTGGATGCGTATAGCAATCAGCCCCAGCATTTT